Here is one T cell receptor beta chain with its context. These data are taken from a study of blood T cell repertoires in COVID-19. Profiling relied on immunoSEQ multiplex PCR, and the TCRdb table lists in-frame clones only, not all of them. The data hold about 140,000 clones, with around 84% observed a single time. V lost 0 bases to trimming and J lost 8 bases; unmatched junction nucleotides: 9. CDR3 size: 16 residues. Germline V gene data show CDR1 as MNHEY and CDR2 as SVGAGI. Sequencing used peripheral blood. The gene calls are TRBV6-5 and TRBJ1-2, with TRBD1 identical over 10 bases. This sequence was found in a man aged 60 to 75 with active or convalescent COVID-19. CDR3 coding DNA: TGTGCCAGCAGTTACTCAAGGGACAGGGGAGGAGGAGGCTACACCTTC. This translates into CASSYSRDRGGGGYTF.